This T cell receptor (beta chain) was recorded in a study of blood T cell repertoires in COVID-19. With V trimmed by 2 bases and J by 2 bases, 4 bases remained unmatched. Germline CDR1 is SGHRS and CDR2 is YFSETQ. The CDR3 extends over 15 amino acids. Authors' methods: Amplifying reference gene primers gave estimates of nucleated cell counts. The data were produced by immunoSEQ multiplex PCR, yet TCRdb's version contains in-frame clones alone and is incomplete. The DNA was the basis for D and trimming; V, J and clone size are from that table. The sample holds 70,000 to 80,000 clones, about 86% seen once.

This TCR came from a human donor in a cohort sampled during active COVID-19. The rearrangement links TRBV5-1 to TRBJ2-3, with TRBD1 matching over 8 bases. Sequencing was carried out using peripheral blood. CDR3 loop: CASSLQGGYTDTQYF. The CDR3 bases are TGCGCCAGCAGCTTACAGGGGGGATACACAGATACGCAGTATTTT.